Presented here are 15 T cell receptor beta chains from one specimen sequenced in a study of early T cells in non-severe SARS-CoV-2 infection. Using its own MiXCR run on the 5' RACE reads, TCRdb lists one record per CDR3 protein. Here the sample spans roughly 27,000 distinct CDR3 sequences, about 5.5% being singletons. The specimen was whole blood. The receptors derive from an adult who was a healthcare worker with PCR-confirmed SARS-CoV-2 infection or an uninfected control (not recorded which).

The chain recombines TRBV12-3 or TRBV12-4 with TRBJ2-3; 7 bases line up with TRBD1. CDR3 length: 17 residues. V shed 6 bases and J 0 bases; nucleotides not matched to a gene: 12. The CDR3 bases are TGTGCCAGCAGCCCTGGGACAGAAGTCCCTAGCACAGATACGCAGTATTTT. Its protein is CASSPGTEVPSTDTQYF.

This clonotype was seen at least ten times. V is TRBV11-3 and J is TRBJ2-2; TRBD2 is a possible D gene (5 bases). Trimming cost V 0 bases and J 5 bases, with 7 bases left between them. The CDR3 is 14 amino acids. CDR1 is SGHNT, CDR2 YENEEA, per germline. The CDR3 reads CASSLDSGTGELFF. The CDR3 DNA reads as TGTGCCAGCAGCTTAGATTCGGGAACCGGGGAGCTGTTTTTT. The full variable domain, rest sourced from reference TRBV11-3 and TRBJ2-2, is EAGVVQSPRYKIIEKKQPVAFWCNPISGHNTLYWYLQNLGQGPELLIRYENEEAVDDSQLPKDRFSAERLKGVDSTLKIQPAELGDSAVYLCASSLDSGTGELFFGEGSRLTVL.

Ten or more counts support this clonotype. J is TRBJ2-3 and V is TRBV28; 9 bases fit TRBD2. V was pared by 6 bases and J by 5 bases, with 9 bases of the junction left unmatched. The CDR3 spans 15 residues. The germline CDR1 and CDR2 sequences are MDHEN and SYDVKM. CDR3 nucleotide sequence: TGTGCCAGCAGCCTGCATAGCGGGGGTCGAGATACGCAGTATTTT. Translated, it gives CASSLHSGGRDTQYF.

This chain's CDR3 is CASSVGASGSYEQYF. CDR3 sequence (DNA): TGTGCCAGCAGCGTAGGTGCTAGCGGGAGCTACGAGCAGTACTTC. V is TRBV9 and J is TRBJ2-7; 10 positions match TRBD2. From germline, CDR1 is SGDLS and CDR2 YYNGEE. There are 15 residues in the CDR3. Unmatched junction bases numbered 3, after V lost 0 bases and J lost 3 bases.

This clonotype has ten or more counts. This chain links TRBV29-1 with TRBJ2-2, with D unclear. Trimming cost V 7 bases and J 0 bases, with 9 bases left between them. Germline V gives CDR1 SQVTM, CDR2 ANQGSEA. This CDR3 is 13 amino acids long. CDR3 in amino acids: CSAARANTGELFF. In DNA form, the CDR3 reads TGCAGCGCCGCCAGAGCGAACACCGGGGAGCTGTTTTTT.

At least ten counts were recorded for this clonotype. The V gene is TRBV5-5, the J gene TRBJ1-5, with 9 positions matching TRBD1. Trimming took 2 bases from V and 5 from J; bases not matched to a gene: 5. Per germline, CDR1 SGHKS and CDR2 YYEKEE (reference sequence). This CDR3 is 15 amino acids long. The CDR3 sequence is CASSFTGGPHQPQHF. In DNA, the CDR3 is TGTGCCAGCAGCTTTACAGGGGGCCCCCATCAGCCCCAGCATTTT.

This clonotype has a handful of counts. The chain employs TRBV20-1 and TRBJ1-2; D is unresolved. V lost 6 bases to trimming and J lost 7 bases, with 21 bases between them. The CDR3 sequence is 14 residues long. Germline CDR1 DFQATT, CDR2 SNEGSKA (reference sequence). CDR3 region: CSAPSYRGSGGYTF. CDR3 DNA: TGCAGTGCCCCAAGCTATCGGGGATCGGGTGGCTACACCTTC.

Ten or more counts support this clonotype. The rearrangement joins TRBV12-3 or TRBV12-4 to TRBJ1-1; D is unclear. The V and J ends lost 6 bases and 6 bases respectively, with 17 bases between them. The CDR3 sequence is 14 residues long. CDR3 amino acids: CASSRGLRISEAFF. CDR3 DNA sequence: TGTGCCAGCAGCAGAGGGTTGAGAATCTCTGAAGCTTTCTTT.

This clonotype was detected many times. The chain is built from TRBV20-1 and TRBJ2-1; D remains unclear. Germline V gene data show CDR1 as DFQATT and CDR2 as SNEGSKA (reference sequence). The V and J ends lost 1 base and 0 bases respectively, with 7 bases between them. The CDR3 runs to 14 residues. CDR3 amino acids: CSARAPSSYNEQFF. CDR3 sequence (DNA): TGCAGTGCTAGAGCCCCTAGCTCCTACAATGAGCAGTTCTTC.

This clonotype has a count of ten or more. J is TRBJ1-1 and V is TRBV27; D is possibly TRBD1 (5 bases). The CDR3 runs to 14 residues. In germline, CDR1 is MNHEY, CDR2 SMNVEV (reference sequence). Trimming stripped 1 base from V and 2 bases from J, with 8 bases between. Here the CDR3 DNA reads TGTGCCAGCAGTTTATTGGGGGTCAACACTGAAGCTTTCTTT. This encodes CASSLLGVNTEAFF.

This clonotype showed up many times. The V and J genes are TRBV12-3 or TRBV12-4 and TRBJ1-2; 7 positions agree with TRBD1. The CDR3 has 12 residues. V was pared by 5 bases and J by 10 bases, with 7 bases of the junction left unmatched. Here the CDR3 reads CASSQQGNDYTF. CDR3 DNA: TGTGCCAGCAGTCAACAGGGGAATGACTACACCTTC.

Many counts were recorded for this clonotype. The chain links TRBV2 to TRBJ2-1; tentative D call: TRBD2 (6 bases). The CDR3 length is 14 residues. Germline lookup yields CDR1 SNHLY and CDR2 FYNNEI. V was clipped by 5 bases and J by 7 bases, with 15 bases between them. The CDR3 loop is CASSLDVGRNEQFF. The CDR3 DNA reads TGTGCCAGCAGTTTGGACGTAGGGAGGAATGAGCAGTTCTTC.

In this sample, this clonotype turned up many times. V gene TRBV28 combines with J gene TRBJ1-1; D is undetermined. The V gene's germline CDR1 is MDHEN and CDR2 SYDVKM. The CDR3 spans 13 residues. Trimming took off 5 bases at V and 5 bases at J, with 12 bases between the two ends. For the CDR3, the DNA is TGTGCCAGCAGTGGACCGCGGTCTACTGAAGCTTTCTTT. This encodes CASSGPRSTEAFF.

This clonotype has a count of ten or more. The chain combines TRBV27 with TRBJ2-7; D is ambiguous. The CDR3 consists of 14 residues. CDR1 is MNHEY and CDR2 is SMNVEV in the germline V gene (reference sequence). V dropped 5 bases and J dropped 2 bases, with 13 bases sitting between them. DNA for the CDR3: TGTGCCAGCAGTCCCTGGGCAGCAACCTACGAGCAGTACTTC. Translated: CASSPWAATYEQYF.

This clonotype was counted at least ten times. The chain carries TRBV27 and TRBJ2-3, with 9 bases identical to TRBD2. Unmatched junction bases numbered 10, after V lost 5 bases and J lost 4 bases. CDR3 size: 16 residues. Germline-derived CDR1 and CDR2 are MNHEY and SMNVEV (reference sequence). The CDR3 loop reads CASSPPRSSGADTQYF. The CDR3 nucleotides read TGTGCCAGCAGTCCCCCCCGTTCTAGCGGGGCAGATACGCAGTATTTT.